The sample holds many counts of the clone carrying this TCR beta chain. This specimen belongs to a study of glioma-infiltrating T cells. Amplification of TCR alpha and beta CDR3 regions from RNA used iRepertoire nested multiplex PCR. TCRdb fed the multiplex PCR reads into MiXCR, producing one record per CDR3 protein. The sample yields approximately 400,000 distinct CDR3 sequences, roughly two fifths seen once. Looked up from germline, CDR1 is MGHDK and CDR2 is SYGVNS. The CDR3 runs to 15 residues. The junction had 9 bases not matched to a gene; V was cut back by 6 bases and J by 3 bases. What was sequenced was glioma tissue, nonneoplastic brain tissue, or PBMCs (not recorded which). The chain is built from TRBV25-1 and TRBJ2-3; TRBD2 matches at 7 bases. The receptor was derived from a human donor with low-grade glioma or glioblastoma, undergoing nonglioma brain surgery, or in good health (not recorded which). The CDR3 DNA follows: TGTGCCAGCAGCTCCTTAGGAGCGGGGACAGATACGCAGTATTTT. Translation: CASSSLGAGTDTQYF.